The entry that follows covers one T cell receptor beta chain sequence. Its target is not known. This sample is part of a study of cytomegalovirus exposure and HLA in healthy donors. Study findings and constraints: The study flagged about 150 TCR beta chains as cytomegalovirus-associated. Several top significant clusters appeared, in a later analysis, to be linked to common viral pathogens. Accurate HLA-A and HLA-B prediction from TCR beta sequences was reported for most subjects. Later analysis identified a missense DCLRE1C variant that was linked to TCR beta V- and J-gene trimming.

V shed 0 bases and J shed 6 bases, with 8 bases lying between them. The V gene's germline CDR1 is LNHDA and CDR2 SQIVND (reference sequence). The CDR3 contains 13 residues. Researchers ran the PCR with 60 Vbeta and 13 Jbeta primers. This table comes from immunoSEQ multiplex PCR, and its TCRdb copy is limited to in-frame clones, with some not included. The sample lists under 110,000 clones; 65% to 85% were seen once. The rearrangement links TRBV19 to TRBJ1-2, with TRBD1 as a possible D gene (5 bases). The source material was PBMCs. This sequence was found in a man aged 50-60 years in good health and CMV-seronegative. The CDR3 DNA is TGTGCCAGTAGTATAGACGGACACGATGGCTACACCTTC. Its protein product is CASSIDGHDGYTF.